One sample yielded the 31 T cell receptor beta chains listed below, sequenced in a study of T cell responses to AZD1222 COVID-19 vaccine. Measured with immunoSEQ multiplex PCR; TCRdb has only the in-frame clones, and not every one. The data hold 96,000 or so clones, with roughly nine tenths observed a single time. Sample: peripheral blood, taken on day 0 of AZD1222 vaccination. The receptors shown here come from an adult in good health.

The rearrangement joins TRBV12-3 or TRBV12-4 to TRBJ1-5, with TRBD1 matching 9 bases. Trimming took 7 bases from V and 8 from J; bases not matched to a gene: 6. The CDR3 extends over 13 amino acids. The CDR3 DNA reads TGTGCCAGCATACCGGGACAGGGTAAGCCCCAGCATTTT. The encoded protein is CASIPGQGKPQHF.

The J gene is TRBJ1-5, the V gene TRBV13; 9 positions agree with TRBD1. V shed 6 bases, J shed 7 bases, and the junction held 7 bases outside the gene matches. The length of the CDR3 is 14 residues. From germline, CDR1 is PRHDT and CDR2 FYEKMQ (reference sequence). CDR3 loop: CASSRTGEGQPQHF. For the CDR3, the DNA is TGTGCCAGCAGTCGGACAGGGGAAGGGCAGCCCCAGCATTTT.

This clone occurred a few times. The rearrangement uses TRBV5-4 and TRBJ2-3; TRBD1 is a possible D gene (5 bases). Trimming removed 5 bases at V and 4 bases at J, with 17 bases between. The CDR3 spans 15 residues. CDR1 is SGHNT and CDR2 is YYREEE in the germline V gene (reference sequence). This CDR3 reads CASRSPAQGSDTQYF. The CDR3 DNA sequence: TGTGCCAGCAGATCCCCGGCCCAGGGCTCAGATACGCAGTATTTT. Looking up the rest from reference TRBV5-4 and TRBJ2-3 gives the full variable domain: ETGVTQSPTHLIKTRGQQVTLRCSSQSGHNTVSWYQQALGQGPQFIFQYYREEENGRGNFPPRFSGLQFPNYSSELNVNALELDDSALYLCASRSPAQGSDTQYFGPGTRLTVL.

Here the CDR3 reads CASSYSSGGGARTQYF. Here the CDR3 DNA reads TGTGCCAGCAGTTATTCCTCTGGCGGGGGGGCCCGTACGCAGTATTTT. The rearrangement uses TRBV6-5 and TRBJ2-3; 9 positions agree with TRBD2. Germline V gene sequence: CDR1 MNHEY, CDR2 SVGAGI. V dropped 3 bases and J dropped 8; count of bases not matched to a gene: 12. The CDR3 sequence is 16 residues long.

The rearrangement uses TRBV13 and TRBJ1-1; TRBD1 is a possible D gene (5 bases). Per the germline V gene, CDR1 is PRHDT and CDR2 is FYEKMQ (reference sequence). The CDR3 has 15 amino acids. The ends were cut back, 0 bases at V and 5 bases at J, with 13 bases in the middle. The DNA of the CDR3 is TGTGCCAGCAGCTTAGGAAAAGGGGTCGAGACTGAAGCTTTCTTT. It codes for CASSLGKGVETEAFF.

The rearrangement links TRBV30 to TRBJ2-7; D ambiguous. Between the trimmed V and J ends, which lost 1 base and 6 bases, there was a span of 10 bases. Germline CDR1 GTSNPN, CDR2 SVGIG (reference sequence). The CDR3 length is 12 residues. CDR3 sequence: CAWSGAELEQYF. Here the CDR3 DNA reads TGTGCCTGGAGTGGGGCTGAGCTCGAGCAGTACTTC.

This clone turned up a few times. V usage is TRBV4-1 and J usage is TRBJ1-3; D gene unclear. V was cut by 4 bases and J by 3 bases, with 16 bases left in between. The CDR3 consists of 16 residues. Germline V gives CDR1 MGHRA, CDR2 YSYEKL. Written as DNA, the CDR3 is TGCGCCAGCAGCCGAGGACGGGAGGGTATTGGAAACACCATATATTTT. It specifies CASSRGREGIGNTIYF.

The J gene is TRBJ1-6, the V gene TRBV27; 9 bases align to TRBD1. The V and J ends lost 7 bases and 7 bases, in that order; junction bases with no gene match: 8. The CDR3 consists of 15 residues. Germline CDR1 is MNHEY and CDR2 is SMNVEV (reference sequence). Here the CDR3 reads CASTSLDRGNSPLHF. The CDR3 DNA reads as TGTGCCAGCACCTCCCTTGACAGGGGGAATTCACCCCTCCACTTT.

This clone has just one count. This rearrangement joins TRBV18 to TRBJ2-2; TRBD1 matches 11 bases. The CDR3 runs 17 residues. The germline CDR1 and CDR2 sequences are KGHSH and LQKENI. V gave up 3 bases and J gave up 2 bases; unmatched junction bases: 5. DNA for the CDR3: TGTGCCAGCTCACCGTCCGGGACAGGGGGTAACACCGGGGAGCTGTTTTTT. It is translated as CASSPSGTGGNTGELFF.

CDR3 DNA: TGTGCCAGTAGTATAGATCTTGTCAACAATCAGCCCCAGCATTTT. Protein sequence: CASSIDLVNNQPQHF. J is TRBJ1-5 and V is TRBV19; D unresolved. The CDR3 is made up of 15 amino acids. V was pared by 0 bases and J by 3 bases, with 9 bases between. Germline CDR1 reads LNHDA; CDR2 reads SQIVND (reference sequence).

Here the CDR3 reads CASTAGQGASYTF. The DNA of the CDR3 is TGTGCCAGCACCGCTGGACAGGGGGCGAGCTACACCTTC. The rearrangement joins TRBV2 to TRBJ1-2; TRBD1 agrees at 11 bases. The J segment lost 9 bases and the V segment lost 7 bases, leaving 7 bases of the junction unmatched. The germline CDR1 and CDR2 sequences are SNHLY and FYNNEI. There are 13 residues in the CDR3.

The rearrangement joins TRBV9 to TRBJ2-3; no clear D. The CDR3 length is 15 residues. The V gene lost 0 bases and the J gene lost 1 base, with 9 bases spanning the gap. CDR1 and CDR2 (germline): SGDLS, YYNGEE. The CDR3 sequence: CASSVGAYRTDTQYF. DNA for the CDR3: TGTGCCAGCAGCGTAGGGGCCTACCGCACAGATACGCAGTATTTT.

V usage is TRBV12-3 or TRBV12-4 and J usage is TRBJ1-1; the D gene is possibly TRBD1 (5 bases). CDR3 length: 12 amino acids. Between the trimmed V and J ends, which lost 9 bases and 5 bases, there was a span of 13 bases. CDR3 bases: TGTGCCAGTAGGCAGGGACGGACTGAAGCTTTCTTT. The encoded protein is CASRQGRTEAFF.

This sequence joins TRBV2 and TRBJ1-2; perhaps TRBD1 as D (5 bases). This CDR3 has 14 amino acids. Looked up from germline, CDR1 is SNHLY and CDR2 is FYNNEI. Trimming left V 3 bases short and J 7 bases short, with 15 bases between. CDR3 bases: TGTGCCAGCAGTGAGCTGGCGGTTGGGGGTGGCTACACCTTC. It yields the protein CASSELAVGGGYTF. Looking up the rest from reference TRBV2 and TRBJ1-2 gives the full variable domain: EPEVTQTPSHQVTQMGQEVILRCVPISNHLYFYWYRQILGQKVEFLVSFYNNEISEKSEIFDDQFSVERPDGSNFTLKIRSTKLEDSAMYFCASSELAVGGGYTFGSGTRLTVV.

This clone occurred once. V usage is TRBV6-5 and J usage is TRBJ2-7, with 8 bases that match TRBD2. The CDR3 loop spans 13 amino acids. Trimming at V came to 7 bases and at J to 7 bases, leaving 9 bases not matched to a gene. Germline CDR1 and CDR2: MNHEY and SVGAGI. The CDR3 here is CASKNGGAGEQYF. In DNA, the CDR3 is TGTGCCAGCAAGAACGGGGGGGCGGGAGAGCAGTACTTC.

The chain carries TRBV7-2 and TRBJ1-6, with D unclear. CDR1 and CDR2 from the germline V gene are SGHTA and FQGNSA. This CDR3 has 12 amino acids. The V gene lost 5 bases and the J gene lost 10 bases, with 9 bases spanning the gap. Written as DNA, the CDR3 is TGTGCCAGCAGCCAGACTCCCTCACCCCTCCACTTT. Its protein product is CASSQTPSPLHF.

This chain joins TRBV7-8 and TRBJ2-1, with 14 bases identical to TRBD2. In germline, CDR1 is SGHVS, CDR2 FQNEAQ. There are 16 residues in the CDR3. The V and J ends lost 1 base and 5 bases, in that order; junction bases with no gene match: 1. This chain's CDR3 is CASSLGLAGGHNEQFF. The CDR3 DNA is TGTGCCAGCAGCTTAGGACTAGCGGGGGGGCACAATGAGCAGTTCTTC.

The chain uses TRBV10-3 and TRBJ1-1, with TRBD1 as a possible D gene (6 bases). Germline values: CDR1 ENHRY, CDR2 SYGVKD. This CDR3 comprises 15 residues. Trimming removed 6 bases from V and 6 bases from J, with 20 bases in between. CDR3 DNA sequence: TGTGCCATCAGCCGAGGGGTCCCGAGGGGGGCTGAAGCTTTCTTT. Amino acids: CAISRGVPRGAEAFF.

The chain carries TRBV28 and TRBJ2-2, with 7 bases fitting TRBD2. The CDR3 has 14 amino acids. After removal of 4 bases from V and 6 bases from J, the junction contained 5 bases not matched to a gene. Germline V gene lookup returns CDR1 MDHEN and CDR2 SYDVKM. The CDR3 DNA is TGTGCCAGCAGTTCCAGCGGGGTTGCCGGGGAGCTGTTTTTT. Encoded protein: CASSSSGVAGELFF.

J is TRBJ1-2 and V is TRBV7-9; D call uncertain. The CDR3 runs 13 residues. The V end lost 5 bases, the J end lost 2 bases, and 9 bases lay between the germline ends. The germline CDR1 and CDR2 sequences are SEHNR and FQNEAQ (reference sequence). The CDR3 spells CASSHTRNYGYTF. The CDR3 bases are TGTGCCAGCAGCCATACAAGAAACTATGGCTACACCTTC.

The chain joins TRBV3-1 (or the pseudogene TRBV3-2) to TRBJ1-1; no reliable D call. The CDR3 extends over 14 amino acids. V was clipped by 4 bases and J by 1 base, with 10 bases between them. The germline CDR1 and CDR2 sequences are LGHDT and YNNKEL (reference sequence). Here the CDR3 reads CASSPPGPNTEAFF. The CDR3 nucleotides read TGTGCCAGCAGCCCACCGGGCCCGAACACTGAAGCTTTCTTT.

This clone was seen just once. CDR3 bases: TGTGCCAGTGTCGGTCGCCTGCCCAGCTATGGCTACACCTTC. Amino acid sequence: CASVGRLPSYGYTF. V and J are TRBV7-9 and TRBJ1-2, with D hard to call. The CDR3 has 14 amino acids. Germline V CDR1 and CDR2: SEHNR, FQNEAQ (reference sequence). The germline V and J ends were trimmed by 9 bases and 4 bases, with 18 bases remaining between them.

This CDR3 reads CATGPGFANTGELFF. For the CDR3, the DNA is TGTGCCACCGGGCCTGGGTTCGCGAACACCGGGGAGCTGTTTTTT. The V call is TRBV15, the J call TRBJ2-2; D is undetermined. Between the trimmed V and J ends, which lost 8 bases and 0 bases, there was a span of 13 bases. The CDR3 totals 15 residues. The germline V gene has CDR1 LNHNV and CDR2 YYDKDF (reference sequence). Together with reference TRBV15 and TRBJ2-2, the CDR3 gives the full variable domain: DAMVIQNPRYQVTQFGKPVTLSCSQTLNHNVMYWYQQKSSQAPKLLFHYYDKDFNNEADTPDNFQSRRPNTSFCFLDIRSPGLGDTAMYLCATGPGFANTGELFFGEGSRLTVL.

The chain carries TRBV19 and TRBJ1-2; D unresolved. The CDR3 has 15 residues. Trimming removed 5 bases from V and 2 bases from J, with 15 bases in between. Germline V gene data show CDR1 as LNHDA and CDR2 as SQIVND (reference sequence). CDR3 loop: CASSLSAARNYGYTF. The CDR3, as DNA: TGTGCCAGTAGTCTCTCAGCGGCGAGGAACTATGGCTACACCTTC.

The chain recombines TRBV7-2 with TRBJ1-6; D call uncertain. This CDR3 contains 14 residues. The germline V gene encodes CDR1 SGHTA and CDR2 FQGNSA. V lost 7 bases to trimming and J lost 9 bases, with 16 bases between them. CDR3 sequence: CASKAGPFVSPLHF. The CDR3 region has the DNA TGTGCCAGCAAAGCCGGACCTTTCGTTTCACCCCTCCACTTT.

This chain connects TRBV4-3 to TRBJ1-2; unclear D gene. This CDR3 is built from 17 residues. Germline CDR1 LGHNA, CDR2 YSLEER. V lost 2 bases and J 1 base, leaving 17 bases between the germline ends. In nucleotides, the CDR3 is TGCGCCAGCAGCCAATCTTATCCCGGAAAGGGTAACTATGGCTACACCTTC. It yields the protein CASSQSYPGKGNYGYTF.

The rearrangement links TRBV4-3 to TRBJ2-7; D is perhaps TRBD2 (5 bases). The CDR3 has 15 amino acids. Germline V gene data show CDR1 as LGHNA and CDR2 as YSLEER. V was cut by 1 base and J by 0 bases, with 10 bases left in between. CDR3 sequence reads: CASSQGFGNSYEQYF. The CDR3 nucleotides read TGCGCCAGCAGCCAAGGGTTCGGGAACTCCTACGAGCAGTACTTC.

The CDR3 sequence is CASSRQGGQKLFF. CDR3 nucleotides: TGTGCCAGCAGCAGACAGGGAGGGCAAAAACTGTTTTTT. The V gene is TRBV27, the J gene TRBJ1-4, with 7 bases fitting TRBD1. V lost 6 bases, J lost 9 bases, and 7 bases stayed unmatched. This CDR3 spans 13 amino acids. Germline V gives CDR1 MNHEY, CDR2 SMNVEV (reference sequence).

This chain links TRBV19 with TRBJ1-1, with D possibly being TRBD1 (5 bases). Germline loops: CDR1 LNHDA, CDR2 SQIVND (reference sequence). The V gene lost 5 bases and the J gene lost 4 bases, with 11 bases spanning the gap. CDR3 length: 13 residues. The chain's CDR3 is CASSVRDFTEAFF. DNA of the CDR3: TGTGCCAGTAGTGTTCGGGACTTCACTGAAGCTTTCTTT.

This chain connects TRBV4-3 to TRBJ1-1, with 9 bases aligning to TRBD1. V lost 0 bases, J lost 3 bases, and 5 bases stayed unmatched. The CDR3 spans 16 residues. Germline CDR1 and CDR2: LGHNA and YSLEER. CDR3 residues: CASSQDGTGSDTEAFF. The CDR3 DNA reads as TGCGCCAGCAGCCAAGACGGGACAGGGTCGGACACTGAAGCTTTCTTT.

The J gene is TRBJ2-7, the V gene TRBV12-3 or TRBV12-4; D is perhaps TRBD1 (5 bases). V was cut by 6 bases and J by 3 bases, with 9 bases left in between. The CDR3 totals 12 residues. The CDR3 loop is CASSLDSYEQYF. CDR3 DNA: TGTGCCAGCAGCCTCGACAGCTACGAGCAGTACTTC.